A single sample is the source of the 26 T cell receptor beta chains below, sequenced in a study of cytomegalovirus exposure and HLA in healthy donors. PCR amplification relied on 60 Vbeta primers (plus 13 Jbeta primers). The method was immunoSEQ multiplex PCR; TCRdb's version includes in-frame clones alone and lacks a portion of them. This table holds 130,000 or so clones. The sequenced sample consisted of PBMCs. The origin of the receptors is a woman in her forties in good health and CMV-seropositive.

The J gene is TRBJ2-7, the V gene TRBV29-1; weak D call: TRBD2 (6 bases). The germline V gene has CDR1 SQVTM and CDR2 ANQGSEA. The CDR3 is 12 residues long. The V end was cut by 5 bases, the J end by 0 bases, with 8 bases between. CDR3 protein: CSVSGSSYEQYF. CDR3 DNA: TGCAGCGTTTCCGGGAGCTCCTACGAGCAGTACTTC.

The DNA of the CDR3 is TGTGCCAGCAGCCGGGACAGGGGGGCGGGAGTTGAGCAGTTCTTC. This codes for CASSRDRGAGVEQFF. The V gene is TRBV7-2, the J gene TRBJ2-1, with 11 bases aligning to TRBD1. The CDR3 extends over 15 amino acids. The junction had 9 bases not matched to a gene; V was cut back by 5 bases and J by 9 bases. The V gene's germline CDR1 is SGHTA and CDR2 FQGNSA.

The rearrangement links TRBV6-6 to TRBJ2-3; 8 bases fit TRBD2. This CDR3 has 15 residues. V was clipped by 5 bases and J by 2 bases; unmatched bases: 6. CDR1 and CDR2 (germline): MNHNY, SVGAGI (reference sequence). In DNA, the CDR3 is TGTGCCAGCAGTCCGGCGGGAGGAACCACAGATACGCAGTATTTT. The encoded protein is CASSPAGGTTDTQYF.

This chain joins TRBV7-9 and TRBJ2-3; D gene ambiguous. The germline CDR1 and CDR2 sequences are SEHNR and FQNEAQ (reference sequence). The CDR3 covers 14 residues. Trimming took off 3 bases at V and 3 bases at J, with 10 bases between the two ends. Written as DNA, the CDR3 is TGTGCCAGCAGCTTGGCAGGTTTGACAGATACGCAGTATTTT. Amino acid sequence: CASSLAGLTDTQYF.

The chain's CDR3 is CASSLDGTAFTYEQYF. The CDR3 bases are TGTGCCAGTAGCTTAGACGGGACAGCCTTTACCTACGAGCAGTACTTC. The V call is TRBV19, the J call TRBJ2-7, with 7 bases matching TRBD1. CDR1 and CDR2 from the germline V gene are LNHDA and SQIVND (reference sequence). CDR3 length equals 16 residues. The V segment lost 6 bases and the J segment 2 bases; nucleotides outside the gene matches: 13. Filled out from reference TRBV19 and TRBJ2-7, the complete variable domain reads DGGITQSPKYLFRKEGQNVTLSCEQNLNHDAMYWYRQDPGQGLRLIYYSQIVNDFQKGDIAEGYSVSREKKESFPLTVTSAQKNPTAFYLCASSLDGTAFTYEQYFGPGTRLTVT.

This sequence joins TRBV29-1 and TRBJ2-7; TRBD2 aligns across 11 bases. With 4 bases clipped from V and 6 bases from J, the junction kept 8 bases outside the gene matches. In germline, CDR1 is SQVTM, CDR2 ANQGSEA. The CDR3 has 14 amino acids. CDR3 coding DNA: TGCAGCGTTGTAGGCGGGCTAGCGGGAGGCGAGCAGTACTTC. Translating gives CSVVGGLAGGEQYF.

V usage is TRBV4-1 and J usage is TRBJ2-7; 11 positions match TRBD2. CDR3 length equals 16 residues. J lost 4 bases, V lost 2 bases, and 7 bases had no gene match. Looked up from germline, CDR1 is MGHRA and CDR2 is YSYEKL. As DNA, the CDR3 is TGCGCCAGCAGCCAACTAACCGGGACTAGCGGATACGAGCAGTACTTC. Encoded protein: CASSQLTGTSGYEQYF.

The chain has TRBV18 and TRBJ2-1, with 14 positions matching TRBD2. The CDR3 loop spans 16 amino acids. Trimming removed 6 bases from V and 2 bases from J; junction bases left unmatched: 3. The germline V gene encodes CDR1 KGHSH and CDR2 LQKENI. CDR3: CASSRGLAGAYNEQFF. CDR3 DNA: TGTGCCAGCTCGCGGGGACTAGCGGGAGCCTACAATGAGCAGTTCTTC.

This chain links TRBV6-1 with TRBJ2-6; no definite D call. CDR3 length equals 14 residues. CDR1 and CDR2 (germline): MNHNS, SASEGT. V was cut by 4 bases and J by 1 base, with 5 bases left in between. CDR3 sequence (DNA): TGTGCCAGCAGTGCCTTGTCTGGGGCCAACGTCCTGACTTTC. This translates into CASSALSGANVLTF.

In DNA form, the CDR3 reads TGTGCCAGCAGGGGACTAGCCCCTTCCTACAATGAGCAGTTCTTC. As protein: CASRGLAPSYNEQFF. The genes are TRBV6-6 and TRBJ2-1, with 9 bases lining up with TRBD2. CDR1 is MNHNY, CDR2 SVGAGI, per germline (reference sequence). This CDR3 region has 15 residues. The V segment lost 6 bases and the J segment 1 base; nucleotides outside the gene matches: 4.

As to this clone: Other DNA sequences from this sample encode an identical CDR3 as well. This chain connects TRBV10-3 to TRBJ2-3; possible D gene TRBD2, 7 bases. This CDR3 contains 13 residues. V lost 10 bases, J lost 8 bases, and 19 bases lay in between. CDR1 and CDR2 from the germline V gene are ENHRY and SYGVKD. CDR3 DNA sequence: TGTGCCACTAACAGGGAGGGGCTTGGTACGCAGTATTTT. As protein: CATNREGLGTQYF.

The V gene is TRBV19, the J gene TRBJ2-5; 7 bases agree with TRBD1. The CDR3 is 14 residues long. Germline V lookup: CDR1 LNHDA, CDR2 SQIVND (reference sequence). J was trimmed by 5 bases and V by 4 bases; bases with no gene match: 7. CDR3 in DNA: TGTGCCAGTAGTAGATACAGGGGTGATGAGACCCAGTACTTC. This encodes CASSRYRGDETQYF. The variable domain in full, completed from reference TRBV19 and TRBJ2-5, reads DGGITQSPKYLFRKEGQNVTLSCEQNLNHDAMYWYRQDPGQGLRLIYYSQIVNDFQKGDIAEGYSVSREKKESFPLTVTSAQKNPTAFYLCASSRYRGDETQYFGPGTRLLVL.

The V gene is TRBV27, the J gene TRBJ2-3; 10 bases align to TRBD2. V trimming: 5 bases; J trimming: 2 bases; junction bases outside the gene matches: 4. The CDR3 contains 15 residues. CDR1 is MNHEY, CDR2 SMNVEV, per germline (reference sequence). For the CDR3, the DNA is TGTGCCAGCAGTGGTCTAGCGGGAGCCACAGATACGCAGTATTTT. Translating it yields CASSGLAGATDTQYF.

The chain employs TRBV19 and TRBJ1-1; 8 bases are a match to TRBD1. This CDR3 contains 14 residues. From germline, CDR1 is LNHDA and CDR2 SQIVND (reference sequence). Losses at the gene ends were 10 bases for V and 1 base for J; bases not matched to a gene: 8. The CDR3 spells CATSRTGGNTEAFF. The CDR3 DNA sequence: TGTGCCACCTCCCGAACAGGGGGGAACACTGAAGCTTTCTTT.

This chain uses TRBV4-1 with TRBJ2-2; maybe TRBD2 (7 bases). From germline, CDR1 is MGHRA and CDR2 YSYEKL. With 4 bases removed from V and 2 bases from J, the gap between germline ends came to 20 bases. This CDR3 region has 18 residues. CDR3 amino acids: CASSRGGRLSPNTGELFF. DNA of the CDR3: TGCGCCAGCAGCCGCGGGGGCCGACTTTCCCCTAACACCGGGGAGCTGTTTTTT.

The V gene is TRBV5-1, the J gene TRBJ2-7; D is unresolved. Trimming left V 3 bases short and J 0 bases short, with 13 bases between. Germline CDR1 reads SGHRS; CDR2 reads YFSETQ. The CDR3 is made up of 15 amino acids. The CDR3 loop is CASSSWASFSYEQYF. The CDR3 bases are TGCGCCAGCAGCTCCTGGGCATCCTTCTCCTACGAGCAGTACTTC.

V is TRBV19 and J is TRBJ1-1; D ambiguous. The CDR3 is made up of 13 amino acids. V lost 5 bases, J lost 0 bases, and 7 bases lay in between. Per the germline V gene, CDR1 is LNHDA and CDR2 is SQIVND (reference sequence). The CDR3 is CASSAQMNTEAFF. CDR3 in DNA: TGTGCCAGTAGTGCCCAGATGAACACTGAAGCTTTCTTT.

The rearrangement links TRBV28 to TRBJ1-5; tentative D call: TRBD1 (6 bases). V gave up 8 bases and J gave up 7 bases, with 18 bases separating them. Per germline, CDR1 MDHEN and CDR2 SYDVKM. This CDR3 is 14 amino acids long. The CDR3 loop reads CASLERGAEQPQHF. The CDR3 region has the DNA TGTGCCAGCCTGGAACGGGGGGCTGAACAGCCCCAGCATTTT.

This chain links TRBV18 with TRBJ2-2; 7 nucleotides align to TRBD1. The CDR3 consists of 13 residues. After removal of 6 bases from V and 6 bases from J, the junction contained 4 bases not matched to a gene. Per germline, CDR1 KGHSH and CDR2 LQKENI. Written as DNA, the CDR3 is TGTGCCAGCTCCACAGGGGCGGCCGGGGAGCTGTTTTTT. Protein sequence: CASSTGAAGELFF.

The chain recombines TRBV7-8 with TRBJ2-7; 9 positions agree with TRBD1. Trimming at V came to 5 bases and at J to 4 bases, leaving 6 bases not matched to a gene. Looked up from germline, CDR1 is SGHVS and CDR2 is FQNEAQ. This CDR3 has 14 residues. CDR3 DNA: TGTGCCAGCAGCATCGGACAGGGGCCGTACGAGCAGTACTTC. It codes for CASSIGQGPYEQYF.

The V and J genes are TRBV27 and TRBJ2-7, with a weak D call TRBD1 (5 bases). The CDR3 contains 14 residues. Trimming removed 5 bases from V and 0 bases from J, with 11 bases in between. Germline values: CDR1 MNHEY, CDR2 SMNVEV (reference sequence). As DNA, the CDR3 is TGTGCCAGCAGTGCCTGGGGCAGCTCCTACGAGCAGTACTTC. Translated: CASSAWGSSYEQYF.

This rearrangement joins TRBV6-5 to TRBJ2-2; possible D gene TRBD1, 6 bases. Germline CDR1 and CDR2: MNHEY and SVGAGI. This CDR3 has 14 residues. V shed 6 bases and J shed 4 bases, with 12 bases lying between them. CDR3 DNA sequence: TGTGCCAGCAGGACCACAGGGTCCACCGGGGAGCTGTTTTTT. Its translation is CASRTTGSTGELFF.

This chain uses TRBV9 with TRBJ1-1, with a possible D match to TRBD1 (6 bases). Looked up from germline, CDR1 is SGDLS and CDR2 is YYNGEE. This CDR3 has 18 residues. V was trimmed by 4 bases and J by 1 base, leaving 23 bases between them. The CDR3 DNA follows: TGTGCCAGCAGCCCCTGGGGTGGGTCAGGGGCTAAGAACACTGAAGCTTTCTTT. The encoded protein is CASSPWGGSGAKNTEAFF.

The genes are TRBV11-2 and TRBJ2-3; no firm D call. The CDR3 has 13 amino acids. V was trimmed by 7 bases and J by 1 base, leaving 9 bases between them. The germline V gene encodes CDR1 SGHAT and CDR2 FQNNGV. This CDR3 reads CASTVAGTDTQYF. In DNA form, the CDR3 reads TGTGCCAGCACCGTCGCGGGCACAGATACGCAGTATTTT.

V is TRBV7-7 and J is TRBJ2-5; TRBD2 matches 9 bases. CDR3 length equals 14 residues. The germline gives CDR1 SSHAT, CDR2 FNYEAQ (reference sequence). The V and J ends lost 4 bases and 1 base, in that order; junction bases with no gene match: 1. The chain's CDR3 is CASSSTSGQETQYF. CDR3 coding DNA: TGTGCCAGCAGCTCGACTAGCGGCCAAGAGACCCAGTACTTC.

The chain recombines TRBV5-4 with TRBJ1-1; D call uncertain. V lost 0 bases, J lost 5 bases, and 8 bases lay in between. The CDR3 has 13 amino acids. Germline CDR1 and CDR2: SGHNT and YYREEE (reference sequence). The CDR3 sequence is CASSLAGRTEAFF. CDR3 nucleotides: TGTGCCAGCAGCTTGGCGGGGAGGACTGAAGCTTTCTTT.